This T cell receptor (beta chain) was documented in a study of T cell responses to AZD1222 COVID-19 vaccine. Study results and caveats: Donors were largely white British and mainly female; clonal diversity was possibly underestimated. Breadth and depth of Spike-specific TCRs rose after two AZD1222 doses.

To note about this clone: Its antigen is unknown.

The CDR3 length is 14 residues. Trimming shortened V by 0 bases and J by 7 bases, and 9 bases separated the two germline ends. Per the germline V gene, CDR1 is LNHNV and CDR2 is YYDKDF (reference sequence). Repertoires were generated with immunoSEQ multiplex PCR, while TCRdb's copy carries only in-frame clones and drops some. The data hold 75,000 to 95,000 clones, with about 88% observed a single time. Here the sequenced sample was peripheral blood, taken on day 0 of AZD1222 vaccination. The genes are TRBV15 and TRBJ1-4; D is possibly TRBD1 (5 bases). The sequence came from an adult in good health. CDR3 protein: CATSRDRGAEKLFF. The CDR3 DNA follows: TGTGCCACCAGCAGAGATAGAGGGGCTGAAAAACTGTTTTTT.